These 3 T cell receptor beta chains were all obtained from the same sample, sequenced in a study of identifying expanded T cells in peripheral blood. The repertoire was sequenced with immunoSEQ multiplex PCR; TCRdb's copy has only in-frame clones and lacks some. The sample shows fewer than 80,000 clones, about 85% of them seen only once. The specimen sequenced was blood. These receptor sequences come from a person aged 18 to 70 in good health.

This sequence joins TRBV30 and TRBJ1-1; D is unclear. The V and J ends lost 3 bases and 4 bases respectively, with 3 bases between them. The length of the CDR3 is 10 residues. Germline-derived CDR1 and CDR2 are GTSNPN and SVGIG (reference sequence). The CDR3 sequence is CAWRSTEAFF. The CDR3, as DNA: TGTGCCTGGAGAAGCACTGAAGCTTTCTTT.

The sample holds a few counts of this clone. V is TRBV5-1 and J is TRBJ1-5, with a tentative D call TRBD1 (6 bases). Germline V gene sequence: CDR1 SGHRS, CDR2 YFSETQ. V lost 5 bases and J 5 bases, leaving 11 bases between the germline ends. CDR3 length: 13 residues. This chain's CDR3 is CASRDSPDQPQHF. In nucleotides, the CDR3 is TGCGCCAGCAGGGACAGCCCGGATCAGCCCCAGCATTTT.

The chain is built from TRBV13 and TRBJ1-1, with D hard to call. The CDR3 sequence is 16 residues long. Trimming pared 5 bases from V and 1 base from J, leaving 17 bases between. Germline V gives CDR1 PRHDT, CDR2 FYEKMQ (reference sequence). In nucleotides, the CDR3 is TGTGCCAGCAGCAGGGAAAAAGGACGGAGGAACACTGAAGCTTTCTTT. It is translated as CASSREKGRRNTEAFF.